Here is one T cell receptor beta chain with its context. The sample is drawn from a study of T cell responses to AZD1222 COVID-19 vaccine. The germline V gene has CDR1 SGHNT and CDR2 YENEEA. V lost 5 bases to trimming and J lost 0 bases, with 22 bases between them. The CDR3 has 19 residues. Sequencing was performed with immunoSEQ multiplex PCR; in TCRdb, only in-frame clones are kept and a portion is missing. This sample has under 130,000 clones, with around 96% found just once. The chain employs TRBV11-3 and TRBJ1-4; D is undetermined. The specimen was peripheral blood, collected on day 0 of AZD1222 vaccination. This clonotype was sampled from an adult in good health. CDR3 sequence (DNA): TGTGCCAGCAGCGACCCCCCCCAAGGTTATGGTGCAACTAATGAAAAACTGTTTTTT. Encoded protein: CASSDPPQGYGATNEKLFF.